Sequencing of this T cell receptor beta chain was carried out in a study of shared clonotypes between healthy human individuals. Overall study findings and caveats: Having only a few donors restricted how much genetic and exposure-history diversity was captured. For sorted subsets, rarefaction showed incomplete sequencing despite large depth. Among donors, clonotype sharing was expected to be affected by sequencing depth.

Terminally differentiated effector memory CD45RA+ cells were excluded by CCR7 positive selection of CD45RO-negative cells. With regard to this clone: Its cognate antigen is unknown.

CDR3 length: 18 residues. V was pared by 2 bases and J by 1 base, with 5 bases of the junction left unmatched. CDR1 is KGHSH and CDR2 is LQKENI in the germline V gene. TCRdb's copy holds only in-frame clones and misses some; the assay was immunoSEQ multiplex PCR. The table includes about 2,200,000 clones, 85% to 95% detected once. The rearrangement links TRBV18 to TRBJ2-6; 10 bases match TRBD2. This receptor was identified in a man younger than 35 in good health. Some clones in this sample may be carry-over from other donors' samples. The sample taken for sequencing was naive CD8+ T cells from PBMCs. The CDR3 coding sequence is TGTGCCAGCTCACCATTGGTAGCGGGAGGATCTGGGGCCAACGTCCTGACTTTC. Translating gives CASSPLVAGGSGANVLTF.